The 21 T cell receptor beta chains given below trace back to one sample, sequenced in a study of T-cell reconstitution after alpha-beta-depleted transplantation in children. Unique molecular identifiers featured in how the TCRbeta library was prepared. One entry per CDR3 protein results from TCRdb running MiXCR on the PCR reads. The repertoire holds roughly 200,000 distinct CDR3 sequences, with about 6.3% as singletons. The source was PBMCs from the stem cell graft donor, collected from the stem cell graft. These receptors originate from a human donor who donated a stem cell graft to a child with Wiskott-Aldrich syndrome.

This clonotype was counted between two and nine times. The rearrangement uses TRBV11-2 and TRBJ2-2, with 15 bases aligning to TRBD2. Germline CDR1 and CDR2: SGHAT and FQNNGV. The J segment lost 0 bases and the V segment lost 6 bases, leaving 8 bases of the junction unmatched. The CDR3 sequence is 19 residues long. CDR3 DNA sequence: TGTGCCAGCAGTTGGAGGGGACTAGCGGGGGGACCGAACACCGGGGAGCTGTTTTTT. Protein: CASSWRGLAGGPNTGELFF.

The chain is built from TRBV20-1 and TRBJ1-1, with TRBD1 as a possible D gene (6 bases). Trimming pared 5 bases from V and 0 bases from J, leaving 16 bases between. The germline V gene encodes CDR1 DFQATT and CDR2 SNEGSKA (reference sequence). There are 15 residues in the CDR3. CDR3 loop: CSARHDRQVNTEAFF. DNA of the CDR3: TGCAGTGCTCGCCACGACAGGCAGGTGAACACTGAAGCTTTCTTT.

This clonotype occurred many times. The germline gene is not matched at one end of the junction; a read error may be the cause. V usage is TRBV7-9 and J usage is TRBJ1-1; a possible D gene is TRBD1 (5 bases). This CDR3 has 12 residues. Germline-derived CDR1 and CDR2 are SEHNR and FQNEAQ (reference sequence). The CDR3 reads CASSSSGELGVF. The CDR3 DNA sequence: TGTGCCAGCAGCTCCAGTGGGGAGTTGGGGGTCTTT.

This clonotype has at least ten counts. The chain recombines TRBV12-3 or TRBV12-4 with TRBJ1-4; a possible D gene is TRBD1 (6 bases). The CDR3 is 14 amino acids. The V gene lost 3 bases and the J gene lost 8 bases, with 13 bases spanning the gap. Here the CDR3 DNA reads TGTGCCAGCAGTTTGGGGGGCAATGGGGAAAAACTGTTTTTT. Translated: CASSLGGNGEKLFF.

V is TRBV3-1 and J is TRBJ2-7, with D unclear. Trimming left V 3 bases short and J 0 bases short, with 6 bases between. The CDR3 contains 13 residues. Germline-derived CDR1 and CDR2 are LGHDT and YNNKEL (reference sequence). CDR3 in DNA: TGTGCCAGCAGCCAGAGGAGCTCCTACGAGCAGTACTTC. Translating it yields CASSQRSSYEQYF.

Ten or more counts support this clonotype. The V gene is TRBV29-1, the J gene TRBJ2-4; weak D call: TRBD1 (6 bases). V lost 6 bases and J lost 9, with 18 bases in between. The CDR3 extends over 13 amino acids. Germline-derived CDR1 and CDR2 are SQVTM and ANQGSEA. The CDR3 spells CSVKTGSGSIQYF. The CDR3, as DNA: TGCAGCGTCAAAACAGGGTCCGGTAGCATTCAGTACTTC.

This clonotype has a count of ten or more. The J gene is TRBJ2-7, the V gene TRBV6-5; D ambiguous. Germline V gives CDR1 MNHEY, CDR2 SVGAGI. The CDR3 covers 15 residues. Trimming stripped 2 bases from V and 1 base from J, with 12 bases between. The CDR3 is CASSYGRPSSYEQYF. The CDR3, as DNA: TGTGCCAGCAGTTACGGCCGGCCTAGTTCCTACGAGCAGTACTTC.

This clonotype was seen repeatedly, ten times or more. This chain connects TRBV3-1 to TRBJ2-7; D remains ambiguous. CDR1 is LGHDT and CDR2 is YNNKEL in the germline V gene (reference sequence). V lost 0 bases and J 6 bases, leaving 6 bases between the germline ends. The CDR3 sequence is 12 residues long. The CDR3 region has the DNA TGTGCCAGCAGCCAAGATGTTCGCGAGCAGTACTTC. It specifies CASSQDVREQYF.

This clonotype was recorded at least ten times. V and J are TRBV12-3 or TRBV12-4 and TRBJ2-1; 11 bases agree with TRBD2. V dropped 0 bases and J dropped 2; count of bases not matched to a gene: 6. CDR3 length: 18 amino acids. In DNA, the CDR3 is TGTGCCAGCAGTTTAGCCTCTAGCGGGAGGACCCCCTACAATGAGCAGTTCTTC. This encodes CASSLASSGRTPYNEQFF.

This clonotype was recorded at least ten times. The chain links TRBV6-5 to TRBJ1-3, with D hard to call. The germline CDR1 and CDR2 sequences are MNHEY and SVGAGI. V was clipped by 3 bases and J by 0 bases, with 9 bases between them. The CDR3 covers 15 residues. The CDR3 nucleotides are TGTGCCAGCAGTTATGCTCAAACCTCTGGAAACACCATATATTTT. It is translated as CASSYAQTSGNTIYF.

This clonotype has at least ten counts. This chain joins TRBV13 and TRBJ2-2, with D perhaps TRBD2 (7 bases). Germline V gene lookup returns CDR1 PRHDT and CDR2 FYEKMQ (reference sequence). The length of the CDR3 is 16 residues. V was pared by 5 bases and J by 3 bases, with 16 bases between. CDR3 amino acids: CASSILRGAHTGELFF. CDR3 nucleotides: TGTGCCAGCAGCATCCTTCGGGGGGCCCACACCGGGGAGCTGTTTTTT.

In its sample, this clonotype was seen many times. The rearrangement uses TRBV12-3 or TRBV12-4 and TRBJ2-1; D gene uncertain. The CDR3 extends over 14 amino acids. With 1 base removed from V and 9 bases from J, the gap between germline ends came to 13 bases. The CDR3 DNA follows: TGTGCCAGCAGTTTAGGACCCTCCGACGGTGAGCAGTTCTTC. Residues: CASSLGPSDGEQFF.

The sample holds many counts of this clonotype. This chain uses TRBV25-1 with TRBJ2-1, with 10 bases that match TRBD1. The CDR3 is 16 amino acids. With 4 bases clipped from V and 7 bases from J, the junction kept 10 bases outside the gene matches. Per germline, CDR1 MGHDK and CDR2 SYGVNS. In DNA form, the CDR3 reads TGTGCCAGCAGTGGCACACCGGGACAGGGGATGAATGAGCAGTTCTTC. Amino acid sequence: CASSGTPGQGMNEQFF. Variable domain in full (rest from reference TRBV25-1 and TRBJ2-1): EADIYQTPRYLVIGTGKKITLECSQTMGHDKMYWYQQDPGMELHLIHYSYGVNSTEKGDLSSESTVSRIRTEHFPLTLESARPSHTSQYLCASSGTPGQGMNEQFFGPGTRLTVL.

This chain links TRBV7-9 with TRBJ2-1; 10 bases align to TRBD2. Germline CDR1 and CDR2: SEHNR and FQNEAQ (reference sequence). This CDR3 has 16 residues. V trimming: 5 bases; J trimming: 6 bases; junction bases outside the gene matches: 10. The CDR3 spells CASSLSGGVTPNEQFF. The DNA of the CDR3 is TGTGCCAGCAGCCTCAGCGGGGGGGTGACCCCCAATGAGCAGTTCTTC.

This clonotype was picked up many times. The chain employs TRBV5-1 and TRBJ1-1; D may be TRBD1 (5 bases). Germline-derived CDR1 and CDR2 are SGHRS and YFSETQ. The CDR3 sequence is 14 residues long. The V end lost 4 bases, the J end lost 4 bases, and 14 bases lay between the germline ends. CDR3 sequence reads: CASSPPGGGTEAFF. For the CDR3, the DNA is TGCGCCAGCAGCCCTCCTGGGGGTGGCACTGAAGCTTTCTTT.

This clonotype was counted ten times or more. The chain uses TRBV7-9 and TRBJ1-1, with no clear D. Trimming took 0 bases from V and 4 from J, leaving 12 bases between them. Germline CDR1 reads SEHNR; CDR2 reads FQNEAQ (reference sequence). The CDR3 extends over 15 amino acids. CDR3 residues: CASSLASEGITEAFF. As DNA, the CDR3 is TGTGCCAGCAGCTTAGCGTCGGAAGGGATCACTGAAGCTTTCTTT.

This clonotype has at least ten counts. The V call is TRBV7-2, the J call TRBJ2-5, with 7 bases matching TRBD1. The J segment lost 4 bases and the V segment lost 3 bases, leaving 8 bases of the junction unmatched. The CDR3 is 15 residues long. In germline, CDR1 is SGHTA, CDR2 FQGNSA. DNA of the CDR3: TGTGCCAGCAGCTTGGTAGACAGGGTGGGAGAGACCCAGTACTTC. This encodes CASSLVDRVGETQYF.

In the case of this clonotype: This could be a read error, since a much larger clone is one nucleotide away. The chain couples TRBV4-3 to TRBJ2-1; 7 nucleotides align to TRBD2. The CDR3 spans 17 residues. Germline lookup yields CDR1 LGHNA and CDR2 YSLEER. CDR3 coding DNA: TGCGACAGCAGCCAAGATCCCCTAGCGGAGCTCTACAATGAGCAGTTCTTC. This codes for CDSSQDPLAELYNEQFF.

This clonotype was seen many times. This chain links TRBV7-2 with TRBJ2-7; D remains unclear. Trimming left V 5 bases short and J 6 bases short, with 17 bases between. The germline V gene has CDR1 SGHTA and CDR2 FQGNSA. This CDR3 is 14 amino acids long. The CDR3 DNA reads as TGTGCCAGCAGCCAATCTTCCGGCAGGAGCGAGCAGTACTTC. Its protein product is CASSQSSGRSEQYF.

This clonotype was counted at least ten times. V is TRBV20-1 and J is TRBJ2-3, with TRBD2 matching over 10 bases. Germline V CDR1 and CDR2: DFQATT, SNEGSKA (reference sequence). V lost 6 bases and J lost 1; bases outside the gene matches: 7. The CDR3 sequence is 15 residues long. Written as DNA, the CDR3 is TGCAGTGCATCACTCGGGACTAGCGGCACAGATACGCAGTATTTT. As protein: CSASLGTSGTDTQYF.

The CDR3 loop reads CASSPPRDTQYF. CDR3 in DNA: TGTGCCAGCTCACCACCGAGGGATACGCAGTATTTT. J is TRBJ2-3 and V is TRBV18; D call uncertain. The germline V and J ends were trimmed by 0 bases and 6 bases, with 4 bases remaining between them. CDR1 and CDR2 (germline): KGHSH, LQKENI. The CDR3 extends over 12 amino acids.